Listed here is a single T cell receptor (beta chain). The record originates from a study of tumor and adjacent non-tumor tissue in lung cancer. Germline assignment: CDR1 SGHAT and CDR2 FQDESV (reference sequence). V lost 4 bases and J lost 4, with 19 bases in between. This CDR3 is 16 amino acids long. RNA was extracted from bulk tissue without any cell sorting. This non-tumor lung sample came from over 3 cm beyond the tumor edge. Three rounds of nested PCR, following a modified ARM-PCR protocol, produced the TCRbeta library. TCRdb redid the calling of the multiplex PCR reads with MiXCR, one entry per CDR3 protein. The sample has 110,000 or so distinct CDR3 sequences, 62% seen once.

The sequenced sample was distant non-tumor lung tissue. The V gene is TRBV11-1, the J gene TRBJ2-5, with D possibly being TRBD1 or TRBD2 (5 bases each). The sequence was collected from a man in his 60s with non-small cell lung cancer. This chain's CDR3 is CASSSGTSSTRETQYF. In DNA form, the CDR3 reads TGTGCCAGCAGCTCGGGGACCAGCTCGACCCGAGAGACCCAGTACTTC. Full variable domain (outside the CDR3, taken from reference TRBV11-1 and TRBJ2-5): EAEVAQSPRYKITEKSQAVAFWCDPISGHATLYWYRQILGQGPELLVQFQDESVVDDSQLPKDRFSAERLKGVDSTLKIQPAELGDSAMYLCASSSGTSSTRETQYFGPGTRLLVL.